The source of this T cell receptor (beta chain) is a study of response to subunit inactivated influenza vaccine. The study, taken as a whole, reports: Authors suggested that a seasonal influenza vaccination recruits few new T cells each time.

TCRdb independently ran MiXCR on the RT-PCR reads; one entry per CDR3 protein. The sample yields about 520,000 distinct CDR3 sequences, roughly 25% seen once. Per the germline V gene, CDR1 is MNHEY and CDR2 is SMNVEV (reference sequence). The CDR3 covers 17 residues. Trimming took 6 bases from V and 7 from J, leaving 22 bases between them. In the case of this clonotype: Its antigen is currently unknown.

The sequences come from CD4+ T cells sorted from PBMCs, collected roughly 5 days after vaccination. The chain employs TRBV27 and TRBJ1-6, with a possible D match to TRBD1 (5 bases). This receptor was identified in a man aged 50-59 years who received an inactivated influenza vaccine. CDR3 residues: CASSAADIQITNSPLHF. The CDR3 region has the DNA TGTGCCAGCAGCGCAGCGGACATTCAGATAACCAATTCACCCCTCCACTTT.